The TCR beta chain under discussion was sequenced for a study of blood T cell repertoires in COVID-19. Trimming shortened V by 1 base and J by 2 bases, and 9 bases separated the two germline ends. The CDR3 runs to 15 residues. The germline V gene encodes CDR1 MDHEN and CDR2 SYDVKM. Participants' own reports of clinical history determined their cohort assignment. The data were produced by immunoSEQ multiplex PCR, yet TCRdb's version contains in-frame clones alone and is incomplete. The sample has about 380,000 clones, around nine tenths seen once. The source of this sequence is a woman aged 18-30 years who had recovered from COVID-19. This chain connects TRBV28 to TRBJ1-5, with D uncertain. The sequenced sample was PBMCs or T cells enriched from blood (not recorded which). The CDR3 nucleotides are TGTGCCAGCAGTTTATCGCTTCGGGGCAATCAGCCCCAGCATTTT. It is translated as CASSLSLRGNQPQHF.